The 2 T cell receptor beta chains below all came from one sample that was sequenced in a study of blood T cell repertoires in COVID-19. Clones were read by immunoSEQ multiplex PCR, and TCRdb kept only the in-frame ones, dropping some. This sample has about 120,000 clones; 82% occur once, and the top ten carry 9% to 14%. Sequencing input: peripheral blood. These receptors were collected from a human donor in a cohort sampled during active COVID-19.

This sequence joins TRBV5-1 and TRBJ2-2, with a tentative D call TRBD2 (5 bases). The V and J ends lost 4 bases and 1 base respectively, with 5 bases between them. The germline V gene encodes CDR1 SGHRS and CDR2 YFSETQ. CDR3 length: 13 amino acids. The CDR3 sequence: CASSEGNTGELFF. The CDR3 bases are TGCGCCAGCAGCGAGGGGAACACCGGGGAGCTGTTTTTT.

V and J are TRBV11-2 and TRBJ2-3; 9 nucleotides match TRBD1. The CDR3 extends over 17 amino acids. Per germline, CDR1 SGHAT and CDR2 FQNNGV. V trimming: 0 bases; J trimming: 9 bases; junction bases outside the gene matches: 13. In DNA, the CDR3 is TGTGCCAGCAGCTTAGATCCGGGACAGGGCCAGGAGGCGACGCAGTATTTT. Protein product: CASSLDPGQGQEATQYF.